The 10 T cell receptor beta chains presented below share a single source sample, sequenced in a study of T cell repertoires in cytomegalovirus infection. MiXCR, applied by TCRdb to the reads, yields one record per CDR3 protein. The table shows some 250,000 distinct CDR3 sequences, with less than 9.5% occurring only once. Source material: PBMCs. Receptor source: a human donor in good health (CMV status not recorded). Some clones in this sample may be carry-over from other donors' samples.

V usage is TRBV11-3 and J usage is TRBJ2-5, with D hard to call. V dropped 3 bases and J dropped 3 bases, with 11 bases sitting between them. The CDR3 runs 14 residues. The germline V gene encodes CDR1 SGHNT and CDR2 YENEEA. The CDR3 nucleotides are TGTGCCAGCAGCTTTGGTTTTCGGGAAGAGACCCAGTACTTC. Translated: CASSFGFREETQYF.

This clonotype was observed many times. The V call is TRBV7-2, the J call TRBJ2-1; TRBD2 is a possible D gene (5 bases). The CDR3 has 14 residues. V was clipped by 1 base and J by 1 base, with 5 bases between them. Germline assignment: CDR1 SGHTA and CDR2 FQGNSA. The CDR3 loop reads CASSLGTSYNEQFF. In nucleotides, the CDR3 is TGTGCCAGCAGCTTAGGGACTTCCTACAATGAGCAGTTCTTC.

This clonotype has a count of ten or more. Here the CDR3 reads CASSFLQQRVTEAFF. The CDR3 coding sequence is TGTGCCAGCAGTTTCCTCCAACAGAGAGTCACTGAAGCTTTCTTT. V is TRBV12-3 or TRBV12-4 and J is TRBJ1-1; no firm D call. This CDR3 has 15 amino acids. Trimming removed 3 bases at V and 4 bases at J, with 15 bases between.

This clonotype was recorded once. The rearrangement joins TRBV20-1 to TRBJ2-1; TRBD1 agrees at 8 bases. Trimming took 0 bases from V and 12 from J; bases not matched to a gene: 10. Germline CDR1 is DFQATT and CDR2 is SNEGSKA (reference sequence). This CDR3 spans 14 amino acids. CDR3: CSARDSQGAGGQFF. DNA for the CDR3: TGCAGTGCTAGAGATAGCCAGGGGGCTGGGGGGCAGTTCTTC.

The chain has TRBV7-2 and TRBJ1-2; D is ambiguous. Germline CDR1 is SGHTA and CDR2 is FQGNSA. V was trimmed by 1 base and J by 0 bases, leaving 9 bases between them. This CDR3 is built from 15 residues. CDR3 sequence (DNA): TGTGCCAGCAGCTTAGGCGCCGCACCTAACTATGGCTACACCTTC. This translates into CASSLGAAPNYGYTF.

The gene calls are TRBV6-2 or TRBV6-3 and TRBJ1-1; possibly TRBD1 for D (6 bases). The ends were cut back, 3 bases at V and 2 bases at J, with 13 bases in the middle. CDR1 MNHEY and CDR2 SVGEGT come from the germline V gene. The CDR3 is 15 amino acids. DNA of the CDR3: TGTGCCAGCAGTTATCAGGGGACCGGAAACACTGAAGCTTTCTTT. Protein: CASSYQGTGNTEAFF.

This clonotype appeared many times. The rearrangement joins TRBV12-3 or TRBV12-4 to TRBJ1-3, with a possible D match to TRBD1 (5 bases). Trimming removed 7 bases at V and 5 bases at J, with 18 bases between. The CDR3 is 15 residues long. The chain's CDR3 is CASTPGGIERNTIYF. The CDR3 nucleotides read TGTGCCAGCACCCCGGGGGGAATCGAGAGAAACACCATATATTTT.

This clonotype was detected many times. The rearrangement links TRBV7-2 to TRBJ2-3; 10 nucleotides match TRBD2. The length of the CDR3 is 20 residues. Trimming took 1 base from V and 0 from J; bases not matched to a gene: 13. Germline CDR1 SGHTA, CDR2 FQGNSA. The CDR3 DNA is TGTGCCAGCAGCTTAGTAGGGGGAGTTGGACTAGCGGCTAGCACAGATACGCAGTATTTT. Residues: CASSLVGGVGLAASTDTQYF.

The rearrangement links TRBV19 to TRBJ2-7; 8 bases fit TRBD2. There are 15 residues in the CDR3. Germline V gives CDR1 LNHDA, CDR2 SQIVND (reference sequence). V dropped 6 bases and J dropped 2; count of bases not matched to a gene: 9. CDR3 sequence (DNA): TGTGCCAGTAGCGAGGGGGGAGCGGGAGCCTACGAGCAGTACTTC. Its protein is CASSEGGAGAYEQYF.

In its sample, this clonotype was seen a few times. The chain joins TRBV6-5 to TRBJ2-7, with 7 bases matching TRBD2. There are 17 residues in the CDR3. Losses at the gene ends were 0 bases for V and 4 bases for J; bases not matched to a gene: 12. From germline, CDR1 is MNHEY and CDR2 SVGAGI. The DNA for the CDR3 is TGTGCCAGCAGTTACTCAAACCGGGCGGGAGATTTGTACGAGCAGTACTTC. The encoded protein is CASSYSNRAGDLYEQYF.